A single sample gave rise to the 7 T cell receptor beta chains below, sequenced in a study of T cells after yellow fever vaccination. TCRdb reprocessed the 5' RACE reads with MiXCR, giving one entry per CDR3 protein. The sample has around 340,000 distinct CDR3 sequences; over 8% are singletons. Sequenced material: PBMCs, taken on the day of the first yellow fever vaccination. Receptors originate from a man between 18 and 29 years old who received the YFV17D yellow fever vaccine.

This clonotype was found a few times. The chain employs TRBV20-1 and TRBJ1-1, with D hard to call. Looked up from germline, CDR1 is DFQATT and CDR2 is SNEGSKA (reference sequence). The CDR3 is 14 amino acids. Trimming stripped 1 base from V and 1 base from J, with 10 bases between. Here the CDR3 DNA reads TGCAGTGCTAGAGCCGGGGTGACGAACACTGAAGCTTTCTTT. Translated: CSARAGVTNTEAFF.

This clonotype turned up a few times. The V gene is TRBV29-1, the J gene TRBJ1-3, with D uncertain. The CDR3 length is 13 residues. Trimming left V 5 bases short and J 3 bases short, with 11 bases between. Germline V gives CDR1 SQVTM, CDR2 ANQGSEA. The CDR3 region has the DNA TGCAGCGTTCCAAACCATGTTGGAAACACCATATATTTT. Translating it yields CSVPNHVGNTIYF.

At least ten counts were recorded for this clonotype. This rearrangement joins TRBV7-3 to TRBJ1-1; D is uncertain. The V gene lost 2 bases and the J gene lost 0 bases, with 7 bases spanning the gap. This CDR3 is 14 amino acids long. Germline lookup yields CDR1 SGHTA and CDR2 FQGTGA. As DNA, the CDR3 is TGTGCCAGCAGCTTAGGAGGGATGAACACTGAAGCTTTCTTT. This gives the protein CASSLGGMNTEAFF.

J is TRBJ2-5 and V is TRBV9; D ambiguous. Trimming cost V 0 bases and J 6 bases, with 21 bases left between them. CDR1 is SGDLS, CDR2 YYNGEE, per germline. The CDR3 runs to 17 residues. The CDR3 reads CASSVEGSAGPRQTQYF. CDR3 coding DNA: TGTGCCAGCAGCGTAGAAGGATCGGCAGGCCCCCGGCAGACCCAGTACTTC.

This clonotype was seen a handful of times. The gene calls are TRBV6-1 and TRBJ2-7; 7 positions match TRBD1. Looked up from germline, CDR1 is MNHNS and CDR2 is SASEGT. This CDR3 has 15 residues. Trimming at V came to 0 bases and at J to 7 bases, leaving 9 bases not matched to a gene. The CDR3: CASSEAGDRKGEQYV. CDR3 nucleotide sequence: TGTGCCAGCAGTGAAGCAGGGGACAGAAAGGGGGAGCAGTACGTC.

The rearrangement uses TRBV20-1 and TRBJ1-5, with a possible D match to TRBD1 (6 bases). The CDR3 has 17 residues. The germline V gene encodes CDR1 DFQATT and CDR2 SNEGSKA (reference sequence). Trimming left V 2 bases short and J 0 bases short, with 17 bases between. CDR3 protein: CSARSGGGFYSNQPQHF. The CDR3 DNA follows: TGCAGTGCTAGAAGCGGGGGCGGCTTTTATAGCAATCAGCCCCAGCATTTT.

CDR3 sequence reads: CASSLNRDSYNSPLHF. CDR3 DNA sequence: TGTGCCAGCAGTTTAAATCGGGACTCCTATAATTCACCCCTCCACTTT. This chain joins TRBV6-5 and TRBJ1-6; D gene uncertain. Germline loops: CDR1 MNHEY, CDR2 SVGAGI. The CDR3 is made up of 16 amino acids. The V end lost 4 bases, the J end lost 0 bases, and 10 bases lay between the germline ends.